This T cell receptor beta chain was observed in a study of PD-L1 blockade in urothelial cancer. At the level of the study: Of under 30 patients, almost 26 were males with bladder-origin urothelial cancer. Of prior chemotherapy regimens, patients had received between 0 and 3.

TCRdb's copy holds only in-frame clones and misses some; the assay was immunoSEQ multiplex PCR. In the table there are about 43,000 clones, about four fifths of which are singletons. The time point: peripheral blood 6 weeks after treatment start. Patient disease was locally advanced or metastatic urothelial carcinoma. Samples spanned pretreatment and treatment, with 1 to 8 time points per patient. The origin of this receptor is a man aged 55 to 70 with urothelial cancer. Specimen: PBMCs, collected around atezolizumab (anti-PD-L1) treatment.

CDR3 residues: CASSEGYYQGKLFF. The CDR3, as DNA: TGTGCCAGCAGTGAAGGGTACTATCAAGGAAAACTGTTTTTT. The chain employs TRBV6-1 and TRBJ1-4; the D is unclear. The V and J ends lost 1 base and 10 bases respectively, with 13 bases between them. Germline lookup yields CDR1 MNHNS and CDR2 SASEGT. The CDR3 consists of 14 residues.